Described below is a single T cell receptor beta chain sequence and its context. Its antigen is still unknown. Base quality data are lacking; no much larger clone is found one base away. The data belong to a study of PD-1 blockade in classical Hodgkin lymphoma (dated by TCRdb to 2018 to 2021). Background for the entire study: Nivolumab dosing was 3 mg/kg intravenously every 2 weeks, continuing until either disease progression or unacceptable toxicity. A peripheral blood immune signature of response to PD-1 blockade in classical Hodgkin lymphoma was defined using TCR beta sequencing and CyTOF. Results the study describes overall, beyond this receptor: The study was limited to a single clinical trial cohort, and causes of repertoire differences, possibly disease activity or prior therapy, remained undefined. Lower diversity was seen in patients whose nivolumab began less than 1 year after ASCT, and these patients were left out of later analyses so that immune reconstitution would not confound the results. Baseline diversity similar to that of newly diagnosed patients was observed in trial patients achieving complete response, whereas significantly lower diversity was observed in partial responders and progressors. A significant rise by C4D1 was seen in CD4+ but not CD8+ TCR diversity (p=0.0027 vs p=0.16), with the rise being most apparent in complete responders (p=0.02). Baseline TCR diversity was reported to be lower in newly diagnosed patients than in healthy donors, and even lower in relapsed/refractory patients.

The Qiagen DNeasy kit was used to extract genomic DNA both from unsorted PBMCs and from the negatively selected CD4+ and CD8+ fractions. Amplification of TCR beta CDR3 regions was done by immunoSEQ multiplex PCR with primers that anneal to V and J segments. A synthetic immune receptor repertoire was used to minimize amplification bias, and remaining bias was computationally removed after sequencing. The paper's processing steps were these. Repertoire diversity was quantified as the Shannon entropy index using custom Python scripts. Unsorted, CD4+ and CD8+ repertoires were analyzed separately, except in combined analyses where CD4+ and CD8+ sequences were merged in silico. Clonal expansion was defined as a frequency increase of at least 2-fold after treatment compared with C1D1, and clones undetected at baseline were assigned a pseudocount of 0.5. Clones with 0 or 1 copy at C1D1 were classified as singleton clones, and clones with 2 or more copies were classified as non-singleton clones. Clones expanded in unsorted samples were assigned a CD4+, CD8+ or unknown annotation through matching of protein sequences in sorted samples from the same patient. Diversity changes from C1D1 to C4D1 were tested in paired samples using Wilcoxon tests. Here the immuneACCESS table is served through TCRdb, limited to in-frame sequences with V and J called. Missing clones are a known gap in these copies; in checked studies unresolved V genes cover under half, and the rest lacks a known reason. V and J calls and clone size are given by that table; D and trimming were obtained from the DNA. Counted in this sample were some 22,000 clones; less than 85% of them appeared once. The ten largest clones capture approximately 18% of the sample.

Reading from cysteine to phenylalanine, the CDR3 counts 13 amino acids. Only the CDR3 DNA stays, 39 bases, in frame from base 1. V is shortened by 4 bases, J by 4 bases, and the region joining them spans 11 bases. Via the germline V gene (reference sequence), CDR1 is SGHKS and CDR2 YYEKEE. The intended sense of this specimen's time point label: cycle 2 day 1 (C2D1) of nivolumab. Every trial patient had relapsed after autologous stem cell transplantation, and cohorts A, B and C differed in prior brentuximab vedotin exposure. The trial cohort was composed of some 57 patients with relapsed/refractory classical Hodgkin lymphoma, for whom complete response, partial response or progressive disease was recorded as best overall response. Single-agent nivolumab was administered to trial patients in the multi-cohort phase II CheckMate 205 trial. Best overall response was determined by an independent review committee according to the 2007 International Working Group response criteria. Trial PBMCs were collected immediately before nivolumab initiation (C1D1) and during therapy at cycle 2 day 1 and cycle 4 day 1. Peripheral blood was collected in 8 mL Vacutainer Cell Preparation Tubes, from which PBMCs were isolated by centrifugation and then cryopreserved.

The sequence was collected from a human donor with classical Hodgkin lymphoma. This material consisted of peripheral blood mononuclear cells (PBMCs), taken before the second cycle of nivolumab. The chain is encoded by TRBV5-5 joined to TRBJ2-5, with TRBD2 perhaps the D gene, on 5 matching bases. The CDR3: CASSGWTAETQYF. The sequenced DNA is TGTGCCAGCAGCGGTTGGACTGCAGAGACCCAGTACTTC.